Below are 23 T cell receptor beta chains sequenced from a single sample in a study of PD-1 blockade in classical Hodgkin lymphoma. All trial patients relapsed after autologous stem cell transplantation. Generated by immunoSEQ multiplex PCR, the TCRdb table keeps only in-frame clones and is missing some. The sample consists of 31,000 or so clones, just over 70% of them appearing once. The source was peripheral blood mononuclear cells (PBMCs), collected before the second cycle of nivolumab. The origin of the receptors is a human donor with classical Hodgkin lymphoma.

The V and J genes are TRBV27 and TRBJ2-3, with 11 bases that match TRBD2. The CDR3 is 17 amino acids. Per the germline V gene, CDR1 is MNHEY and CDR2 is SMNVEV (reference sequence). V shed 0 bases and J 7 bases; nucleotides not matched to a gene: 9. CDR3 loop: CASSLSTPLAGAHTQYF. The CDR3 DNA reads TGTGCCAGCAGTTTATCCACCCCACTAGCGGGGGCACATACGCAGTATTTT.

V usage is TRBV7-9 and J usage is TRBJ1-4, with TRBD1 as a possible D gene (5 bases). CDR1 is SEHNR and CDR2 is FQNEAQ in the germline V gene (reference sequence). This CDR3 contains 15 residues. V was trimmed by 3 bases and J by 6 bases, leaving 14 bases between them. CDR3 nucleotide sequence: TGTGCCAGCAGCTTCAGGGCAGCTAACTATGAAAAACTGTTTTTT. Translated, it gives CASSFRAANYEKLFF. The whole variable domain, filled in from reference TRBV7-9 and TRBJ1-4, reads DTGVSQNPRHKITKRGQNVTFRCDPISEHNRLYWYRQTLGQGPEFLTYFQNEAQLEKSRLLSDRFSAERPKGSFSTLEIQRTEQGDSAMYLCASSFRAANYEKLFFGSGTQLSVL.

This chain joins TRBV7-3 and TRBJ2-1; a weak D match, TRBD2 (6 bases). This CDR3 comprises 14 residues. Germline values: CDR1 SGHTA, CDR2 FQGTGA. V was pared by 0 bases and J by 7 bases, with 10 bases between. The CDR3 DNA follows: TGTGCCAGCAGCTTAACGGGACTGCTTAATGAGCAGTTCTTC. As protein: CASSLTGLLNEQFF.

This clone came up once. The chain combines TRBV6-5 with TRBJ2-3; a weak D match, TRBD1 (6 bases). In germline, CDR1 is MNHEY, CDR2 SVGAGI. CDR3 length: 13 amino acids. Trimming shortened V by 2 bases and J by 4 bases, and 7 bases separated the two germline ends. CDR3 region: CASSYGGADTQYF. The CDR3 DNA reads TGTGCCAGCAGTTACGGGGGCGCAGATACGCAGTATTTT.

This chain uses TRBV6-1 with TRBJ2-1; TRBD1 aligns across 10 bases. Germline V gene lookup returns CDR1 MNHNS and CDR2 SASEGT. The CDR3 runs 16 residues. V was clipped by 4 bases and J by 4 bases; unmatched bases: 7. As DNA, the CDR3 is TGTGCCAGCAGTGCCATGACAGGGGGCACTTACAATGAGCAGTTCTTC. Translation gives CASSAMTGGTYNEQFF.

The rearrangement links TRBV27 to TRBJ2-3; 7 bases align to TRBD2. Germline trimming cut 4 bases from V and 6 bases from J; bases unmatched to any gene: 13. Germline assignment: CDR1 MNHEY and CDR2 SMNVEV (reference sequence). The CDR3 totals 16 residues. The CDR3, as DNA: TGTGCCAGCAGTTCACTAGCGTCGGAGAGTTGGGATACGCAGTATTTT. It codes for CASSSLASESWDTQYF.

The J gene is TRBJ2-3, the V gene TRBV5-1; D unclear. The CDR3 runs to 15 residues. V lost 2 bases to trimming and J lost 2 bases, with 12 bases between them. Germline lookup yields CDR1 SGHRS and CDR2 YFSETQ. The CDR3 DNA follows: TGCGCCAGCAGCTTCCTGGGCCGAGACACAGATACGCAGTATTTT. Protein product: CASSFLGRDTDTQYF. Full variable domain (rest looked up from reference TRBV5-1 and TRBJ2-3): KAGVTQTPRYLIKTRGQQVTLSCSPISGHRSVSWYQQTPGQGLQFLFEYFSETQRNKGNFPGRFSGRQFSNSRSEMNVSTLELGDSALYLCASSFLGRDTDTQYFGPGTRLTVL.

This clone turned up a few times. The CDR3 bases are TGTGCCAGCAGACCCGCCGGGACAGGGGGTAACTACGAGCAGTACTTC. Its protein product is CASRPAGTGGNYEQYF. The chain has TRBV5-6 and TRBJ2-7; 11 nucleotides line up with TRBD1. Germline-derived CDR1 and CDR2 are SGHDT and YYEEEE. The CDR3 is 16 residues long. Trimming removed 5 bases from V and 3 bases from J; junction bases left unmatched: 10. Combining the CDR3 with reference TRBV5-6 and TRBJ2-7 gives the whole variable domain DAGVTQSPTHLIKTRGQQVTLRCSPKSGHDTVSWYQQALGQGPQFIFQYYEEEERQRGNFPDRFSGHQFPNYSSELNVNALLLGDSALYLCASRPAGTGGNYEQYFGPGTRLTVT.

This clone was found a few times. The chain couples TRBV5-1 to TRBJ2-2; D is perhaps TRBD1 or TRBD2 (5 bases each). This CDR3 region has 15 residues. Germline V gene sequence: CDR1 SGHRS, CDR2 YFSETQ. Trimming left V 4 bases short and J 4 bases short, with 14 bases between. The DNA of the CDR3 is TGCGCCAGCAGCCGATCCGGGGACCCCACCGGGGAGCTGTTTTTT. Translated, it gives CASSRSGDPTGELFF.

The chain uses TRBV4-3 and TRBJ2-1, with TRBD2 matching over 16 bases. V lost 3 bases, J lost 7 bases, and 6 bases stayed unmatched. In germline, CDR1 is LGHNA, CDR2 YSLEER. The length of the CDR3 is 17 residues. CDR3 sequence (DNA): TGCGCCAGCAGCCACCCGGGACTAGCGGGAGGGGGGAATGAGCAGTTCTTC. It translates to CASSHPGLAGGGNEQFF.

The chain links TRBV7-2 to TRBJ2-5, with a tentative D call TRBD1 (5 bases). Germline values: CDR1 SGHTA, CDR2 FQGNSA. V lost 1 base, J lost 2 bases, and 8 bases lay in between. This CDR3 is 14 amino acids long. CDR3 in DNA: TGTGCCAGCAGCTTAGAGTACAGGCAAGAGACCCAGTACTTC. As protein: CASSLEYRQETQYF.

This clone is medium-sized in the sample. The genes are TRBV5-1 and TRBJ2-2; D not certain. The CDR3 spans 15 residues. V was pared by 5 bases and J by 3 bases, with 14 bases between. The germline V gene encodes CDR1 SGHRS and CDR2 YFSETQ. This CDR3 is CASRDGLAYTGELFF. The CDR3 coding sequence is TGCGCCAGCAGGGATGGGCTCGCCTACACCGGGGAGCTGTTTTTT. Complete variable domain (other parts from reference TRBV5-1 and TRBJ2-2): KAGVTQTPRYLIKTRGQQVTLSCSPISGHRSVSWYQQTPGQGLQFLFEYFSETQRNKGNFPGRFSGRQFSNSRSEMNVSTLELGDSALYLCASRDGLAYTGELFFGEGSRLTVL.

The rearrangement joins TRBV28 to TRBJ1-5, with 7 bases lining up with TRBD1. CDR1 MDHEN and CDR2 SYDVKM come from the germline V gene. The CDR3 covers 17 residues. The junction had 14 bases not matched to a gene; V was cut back by 6 bases and J by 3 bases. The CDR3 nucleotides are TGTGCCAGCAGCCCCGGGACAGCCGACCACTTCAATCAGCCCCAGCATTTT. Its protein is CASSPGTADHFNQPQHF.

Only a few counts were recorded for this clone. This chain joins TRBV29-1 and TRBJ2-3, with D tentatively TRBD1 (5 bases). Germline CDR1 SQVTM, CDR2 ANQGSEA. This CDR3 region has 13 residues. V was trimmed by 4 bases and J by 5 bases, leaving 13 bases between them. The CDR3, as DNA: TGCAGCGTTGGGGGCTCAGTACAAGATACGCAGTATTTT. Translation: CSVGGSVQDTQYF.

In this sample, this clone turned up a few times. CDR3 residues: CASRPPRASGNNNEQFF. In DNA, the CDR3 is TGTGCCAGCAGACCCCCTCGCGCTAGCGGGAATAACAATGAGCAGTTCTTC. The rearrangement joins TRBV27 to TRBJ2-1, with 9 nucleotides matching TRBD2. CDR1 is MNHEY, CDR2 SMNVEV, per germline (reference sequence). The junction had 14 bases not matched to a gene; V was cut back by 6 bases and J by 5 bases. The CDR3 is 17 amino acids.

V gene TRBV10-3 combines with J gene TRBJ1-1, with a weak D call TRBD1 (6 bases). Trimming shortened V by 6 bases and J by 1 base, and 12 bases separated the two germline ends. CDR3 length: 14 amino acids. Looked up from germline, CDR1 is ENHRY and CDR2 is SYGVKD. The CDR3 sequence: CAIRAGDGNTEAFF. DNA of the CDR3: TGTGCCATCAGGGCAGGGGACGGGAACACTGAAGCTTTCTTT.

The gene calls are TRBV2 and TRBJ2-3; maybe TRBD2 (6 bases). V gave up 1 base and J gave up 4 bases, with 6 bases separating them. The germline V gene has CDR1 SNHLY and CDR2 FYNNEI. The CDR3 runs to 13 residues. CDR3: CASSEGLADTQYF. CDR3 nucleotide sequence: TGTGCCAGCAGTGAAGGACTAGCAGATACGCAGTATTTT. Complete variable domain (other parts from reference TRBV2 and TRBJ2-3): EPEVTQTPSHQVTQMGQEVILRCVPISNHLYFYWYRQILGQKVEFLVSFYNNEISEKSEIFDDQFSVERPDGSNFTLKIRSTKLEDSAMYFCASSEGLADTQYFGPGTRLTVL.

The J gene is TRBJ2-7, the V gene TRBV6-6, with 7 bases lining up with TRBD1. Germline V gene sequence: CDR1 MNHNY, CDR2 SVGAGI (reference sequence). The CDR3 is 14 residues long. Unmatched junction bases numbered 8, after V lost 6 bases and J lost 3 bases. This chain's CDR3 is CASSSDREDYEQYF. CDR3 nucleotides: TGTGCCAGCAGCTCAGACAGGGAAGACTACGAGCAGTACTTC.

This chain uses TRBV28 with TRBJ2-7, with TRBD2 as a possible D gene (6 bases). Trimming took off 5 bases at V and 1 base at J, with 15 bases between the two ends. The CDR3 has 15 residues. The germline V gene encodes CDR1 MDHEN and CDR2 SYDVKM. The CDR3 DNA sequence: TGTGCCAGCAGTCCACCGGACTACCCTTCCTACGAGCAGTACTTC. Its translation: CASSPPDYPSYEQYF.

The gene calls are TRBV19 and TRBJ1-1, with D hard to call. Trimming shortened V by 0 bases and J by 3 bases, and 5 bases separated the two germline ends. CDR1 is LNHDA and CDR2 is SQIVND in the germline V gene (reference sequence). The CDR3 is made up of 13 amino acids. The CDR3 sequence is CASSIDGYTEAFF. CDR3 sequence (DNA): TGTGCCAGTAGTATAGATGGGTACACTGAAGCTTTCTTT.

The rearrangement uses TRBV19 and TRBJ1-3; D is perhaps TRBD1 (5 bases). V was trimmed by 2 bases and J by 2 bases, leaving 13 bases between them. The germline gives CDR1 LNHDA, CDR2 SQIVND (reference sequence). The CDR3 contains 16 residues. The CDR3 reads CASSISTGRAGNTIYF. The CDR3 region has the DNA TGTGCCAGTAGTATATCAACAGGTCGAGCTGGAAACACCATATATTTT.

This clone rates as medium-sized. This sequence joins TRBV7-9 and TRBJ2-3; D is unresolved. Germline assignment: CDR1 SEHNR and CDR2 FQNEAQ (reference sequence). This CDR3 is built from 12 residues. Trimming cost V 5 bases and J 3 bases, with 6 bases left between them. CDR3 coding DNA: TGTGCCAGCAGCCTCAGGACAGATACGCAGTATTTT. This codes for CASSLRTDTQYF.

The chain couples TRBV5-1 to TRBJ2-7; 7 nucleotides match TRBD2. V lost 1 base, J lost 2 bases, and 9 bases stayed unmatched. This CDR3 spans 16 amino acids. Germline V gene sequence: CDR1 SGHRS, CDR2 YFSETQ. The DNA for the CDR3 is TGCGCCAGCAGCTTGCTGGTGCTAGCGGAACCCTACGAGCAGTACTTC. Residues: CASSLLVLAEPYEQYF.